A single sample gave rise to the 9 T cell receptor beta chains below, sequenced in a study of beta chain features in type 1 diabetes. Study-level results: Among all four CD4+ subsets, Type 1 diabetes patients had TCRB CDR3s that were moderately but significantly shorter.

These TCRs are of unknown antigen specificity. The authors reverse transcribed all of the isolated RNA, so sequencing captured expressed TCRB transcripts. TCRdb keeps only in-frame clones here, not all; method: immunoSEQ multiplex PCR. This table has hundreds of thousands of clones, around 15% appearing once. Source material: naive CD4+ T cells from blood. These receptors were obtained from a man aged 18 to 30 with type 1 diabetes.

The chain carries TRBV18 and TRBJ2-1; 9 bases line up with TRBD2. CDR1 and CDR2 from the germline V gene are KGHSH and LQKENI. The CDR3 spans 16 residues. Trimming removed 3 bases from V and 10 bases from J; junction bases left unmatched: 13. CDR3 DNA: TGTGCCAGCTCACCGATTAGCGGGAGTCGAAACGAGGAGCAGTTCTTC. It codes for CASSPISGSRNEEQFF.

This rearrangement joins TRBV29-1 to TRBJ2-6; weak D call: TRBD1 (6 bases). This CDR3 has 15 residues. Looked up from germline, CDR1 is SQVTM and CDR2 is ANQGSEA. The V and J ends lost 5 bases and 4 bases respectively, with 15 bases between them. In nucleotides, the CDR3 is TGCAGCGTTCGGTTACAGGGTGGCGGGGCCAACGTCCTGACTTTC. Translating gives CSVRLQGGGANVLTF.

This clone was recorded a few times. V gene TRBV9 combines with J gene TRBJ1-2; D is undetermined. The CDR3 has 12 residues. The germline V gene encodes CDR1 SGDLS and CDR2 YYNGEE. Trimming took 4 bases from V and 8 from J, leaving 12 bases between them. CDR3 sequence reads: CASSPDWSGYTF. The CDR3 DNA follows: TGTGCCAGCAGCCCGGACTGGTCCGGCTACACCTTC. Variable domain in full (rest from reference TRBV9 and TRBJ1-2): DSGVTQTPKHLITATGQRVTLRCSPRSGDLSVYWYQQSLDQGLQFLIQYYNGEERAKGNILERFSAQQFPDLHSELNLSSLELGDSALYFCASSPDWSGYTFGSGTRLTVV.

The chain has TRBV29-1 and TRBJ2-1, with a weak D call TRBD1 (5 bases). The germline V and J ends were trimmed by 5 bases and 0 bases, with 11 bases remaining between them. This CDR3 contains 14 residues. Germline CDR1 reads SQVTM; CDR2 reads ANQGSEA. In DNA, the CDR3 is TGCAGCGTTAATTCAGGGTTCTCCTACAATGAGCAGTTCTTC. As protein: CSVNSGFSYNEQFF.

The rearrangement uses TRBV7-9 and TRBJ2-1, with D tentatively TRBD1 (5 bases). Per the germline V gene, CDR1 is SEHNR and CDR2 is FQNEAQ (reference sequence). The CDR3 contains 15 residues. Trimming left V 6 bases short and J 7 bases short, with 19 bases between. CDR3 DNA sequence: TGTGCCAGCAGAACTACAGGCCGCGGTGGGAATGAGCAGTTCTTC. Its protein is CASRTTGRGGNEQFF.

The chain uses TRBV28 and TRBJ1-1; D is perhaps TRBD1 (5 bases). V was trimmed by 6 bases and J by 8 bases, leaving 16 bases between them. Germline V gene data show CDR1 as MDHEN and CDR2 as SYDVKM. CDR3 length equals 13 residues. The CDR3 is CASSPVGRREAFF. The CDR3 DNA reads TGTGCCAGCAGCCCGGTGGGGCGGCGCGAAGCTTTCTTT.

This clone has only one observation. The chain joins TRBV27 to TRBJ2-7; 9 nucleotides line up with TRBD1. V shed 6 bases and J 4 bases; nucleotides not matched to a gene: 10. The CDR3 spans 15 residues. CDR1 and CDR2 (germline): MNHEY, SMNVEV (reference sequence). CDR3 nucleotide sequence: TGTGCCAGCAGACGCGCGGGACAGGGTGGATACGAGCAGTACTTC. This encodes CASRRAGQGGYEQYF.

The chain combines TRBV5-6 with TRBJ2-1; TRBD2 aligns across 9 bases. Germline assignment: CDR1 SGHDT and CDR2 YYEEEE. This CDR3 spans 16 amino acids. J lost 5 bases, V lost 2 bases, and 8 bases had no gene match. CDR3 sequence reads: CASSFGLAGSNNEQFF. The CDR3 region has the DNA TGTGCCAGCAGCTTTGGGCTAGCGGGATCTAACAATGAGCAGTTCTTC.

The chain uses TRBV20-1 and TRBJ1-1, with D unresolved. Germline V gives CDR1 DFQATT, CDR2 SNEGSKA (reference sequence). The CDR3 is 9 amino acids. Trimming took 3 bases from V and 9 from J, leaving 5 bases between them. The CDR3 DNA sequence: TGCAGTGCTAGCGGAAAAGCTTTCTTT. It is translated as CSASGKAFF.